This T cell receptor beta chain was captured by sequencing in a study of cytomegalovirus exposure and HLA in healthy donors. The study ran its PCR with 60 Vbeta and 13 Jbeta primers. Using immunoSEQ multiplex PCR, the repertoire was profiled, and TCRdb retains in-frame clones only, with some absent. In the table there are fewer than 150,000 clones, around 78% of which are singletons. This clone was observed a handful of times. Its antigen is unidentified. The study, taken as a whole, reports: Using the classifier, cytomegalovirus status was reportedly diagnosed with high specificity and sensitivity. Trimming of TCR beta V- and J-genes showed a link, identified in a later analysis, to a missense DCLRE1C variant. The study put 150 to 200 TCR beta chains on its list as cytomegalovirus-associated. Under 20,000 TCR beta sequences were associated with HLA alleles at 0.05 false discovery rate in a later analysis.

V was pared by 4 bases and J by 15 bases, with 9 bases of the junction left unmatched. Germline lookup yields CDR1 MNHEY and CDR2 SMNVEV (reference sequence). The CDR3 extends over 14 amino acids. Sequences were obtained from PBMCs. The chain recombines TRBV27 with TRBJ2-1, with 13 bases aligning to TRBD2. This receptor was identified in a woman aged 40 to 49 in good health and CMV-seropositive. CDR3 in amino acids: CASSSPGLAGSAFF. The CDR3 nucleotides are TGTGCCAGCAGTTCGCCGGGACTAGCGGGAAGCGCGTTCTTC.